The clone carrying this TCR beta chain came up many times. As yet, its antigen is unknown. These data come from a study of neurological immune-mediated disorders. Unsorted libraries were generated from 2 million PBMCs. These cells had been stored in RNAlater at -80 C. This CDR3 spans 15 amino acids. In germline, CDR1 is SGHTA, CDR2 FQGNSA. With 7 bases removed from V and 3 bases from J, the gap between germline ends came to 19 bases. Overall study results and limits: Private repertoires in all groups were suggested, as expanded clones shared no CDR3 amino acid sequences across subjects.

The method for making cDNA was 5'RACE, and it used 10-nucleotide random UMIs. From the 5' RACE reads, TCRdb called clonotypes with MiXCR, one entry per CDR3 protein. The repertoire holds under 85,000 distinct CDR3 sequences, with under 13% as singletons. The genes are TRBV7-2 and TRBJ2-7, with D possibly TRBD1 on 5 matching bases. The sample comprised PBMCs. This receptor was taken from a man aged 35 to 55 in good health. CDR3 coding DNA: TGTGCCAGCACCTTGGAAATTGACAGCCGCTACGAGCAGTACTTC. Protein: CASTLEIDSRYEQYF.